This T cell receptor beta chain was observed in a study of blood T cell repertoires in COVID-19. The method was immunoSEQ multiplex PCR; TCRdb's version includes in-frame clones alone and lacks a portion of them. The data show 240,000 or so clones, with about 79% seen just once and about 9.5% held by the top ten. Germline V CDR1 and CDR2: MGHRA, YSYEKL. Trimming took off 0 bases at V and 11 bases at J, with 13 bases between the two ends. The CDR3 is 14 amino acids. Sequenced input: peripheral blood. V usage is TRBV4-1 and J usage is TRBJ1-4; maybe TRBD1 (5 bases). The receptor was derived from an elderly woman with acute or convalescent COVID-19. CDR3 residues: CASSQEGGGAKLFF. The CDR3 DNA reads TGCGCCAGCAGCCAAGAGGGGGGGGGAGCGAAACTGTTTTTT.